This T cell receptor beta chain came from a study of control samples from healthy donors and cancer patients (dated by TCRdb to about 2020). The CDR3 covers 11 residues, taking in both the cysteine and the phenylalanine. Here the CDR3 DNA is all that survives: 33 bases in frame from base 1. Taken from the germline V gene (reference sequence), the CDR1 and CDR2 loops are MNHNY and SVGAGI. V gives up 5 bases and J gives up 1 base, and the segment between their germline ends measures 3 bases. On this clone itself: Its antigen target is currently unknown. The record has no base qualities; no much larger clone is one base away.

The library was generated by the immunoSEQ multiplex PCR assay. Held by TCRdb, this immuneACCESS table contains in-frame sequences only and omits some clones. Under half of the omission traces to an unresolved V gene where checked; the cause of the rest is unknown. In all, the sample holds about 63,000 clones, and 85% of those were seen once. Clones ranked in the top ten supply approximately 5% of the sample. The receptor's source is a middle-aged man in good health. Recombination linked TRBV6-6 to TRBJ2-7, with no D gene named confidently. The sample consisted of blood. The DNA sequence follows: TGTGCCAGCAGTACTTCCTACGAGCAGTACTTC. This sequence encodes CASSTSYEQYF.